The clone carrying this T cell receptor beta chain was picked up a small number of times. Antigen unknown. This record belongs to a study of early T cells in non-severe SARS-CoV-2 infection. Turning to the study itself: Investigators sequenced bulk RNA drawn from unsorted whole blood, and chains remained unpaired. General observations from the study: The matching step, a VDJdb search, favored anti-spike CD8 responses and missed private and CD4 specificities.

Individual cDNA molecules were tagged with unique molecular identifiers. In TCRdb, the 5' RACE reads were re-called with MiXCR into one record per CDR3 protein. The sample has fewer than 55,000 distinct CDR3 sequences, approximately 10% seen once. CDR1 is LNHNV and CDR2 is YYDKDF in the germline V gene (reference sequence). CDR3 length: 12 residues. V was shortened by 8 bases and J by 4 bases, with 9 bases between the two germline ends. The material sequenced was whole blood. The clonotype was recovered from an adult who was a healthcare worker with PCR-confirmed SARS-CoV-2 infection or an uninfected control (not recorded which). The chain links TRBV15 to TRBJ1-3; no clear D gene. CDR3 coding DNA: TGTGCCACCTCCAAGCAAGGAAACACCATATATTTT. It encodes CATSKQGNTIYF.